The T cell receptor beta chain described here comes from a study of blood T cells in healthy people across ages (dated by TCRdb to the mid-2010s). Background on the whole study: In model experiments, template switching captured roughly one uniquely barcoded TCR beta cDNA molecule for every two T cells. To avoid experimental bias, donors of different ages were spread randomly across the sequencing lanes. Donors were grouped into four age groups: young (average 16 years), middle-aged (about 38), aged (62) and long-lived (roughly 80). For two donors (one aged 18 to 30 and one aged 80 or older), the study analyzed two additional independent replicas of 1 million unique cDNA reads from the same blood draw. Using deep sequencing normalized with unique cDNA molecular identifiers, the study measured how TCR beta repertoire diversity changes with age. Results the study describes overall, beyond this receptor: Donor CMV infection status was unknown, potentially confounding age-related changes in expanded clonotypes. As age increased, observed TCR beta diversity per million T cells dropped in a roughly linear way, and a significant reduction was already evident by age 40. Compared with the aged group, more naive CD4+ T cells, fewer expanded clones and increased TCR diversity were shown by the long-lived group, suggesting age selection. Conclusive comparison of naive and antigen-experienced compartments was prevented by the profiling of bulk unsorted PBMCs. A strong correlation was found between observed TCR beta diversity and the percentage of naive T cells measured by flow cytometry. Estimates of total diversity based on one million sequenced T cells were considered lower bounds and underestimates.

The library was made by 5' RACE. The data were produced on an Illumina HiSeq 2500. A second PCR of roughly 7 to 12 cycles was performed with a sample-barcoded 5' primer and a J-beta primer mix. A unique molecular identifier was introduced onto each TCR beta cDNA molecule by a template-switch 5' adaptor carrying 12 random nucleotides. At least 2.5 million CDR3-containing paired-end reads were obtained from each sample. First-strand cDNA synthesis was performed from all RNA using the Mint cDNA synthesis kit, with priming by a TRBC-specific oligonucleotide. Following uracil-DNA glycosylase treatment, a first 18-cycle PCR with universal primers M1SS and BC2_uni_R was performed on all cDNA. As for how the authors treated the data: Normalization of each sample was performed by random selection of 1 million high-quality reads, each carrying a distinct molecular identifier. Reads with shared molecular identifiers were discarded instead of being binned into consensus sequences. MiTCR, with a Q25 quality threshold and the strictest error-elimination algorithm, was used for CDR3 identification, clonotype clustering and error correction. A nonparametric unseen species model using Euler transformation provided a lower-bound estimate of total TCR beta diversity. TCRdb reworked the public reads: Q25 trimming with fastp, MiXCR clone assembly, productive beta chains retained. Here each entry gathers all rows of one CDR3 protein and keeps the most common genes and DNA. These V and J calls originate from TCRdb's pipeline instead of the authors' own analysis. Across this sample there are some 1.7 million distinct CDR3 sequences, with 28% seen only once. Of the sample, 7.7% falls within the top ten clones.

This clonotype was detected a few times. This receptor's antigen is unknown. The record has no base qualities; no much larger clone is one base away. The approximately 40 donors, aged roughly 6 to 90 years, were systemically healthy Caucasian individuals from Russia. Each donor gave ten milliliters of peripheral blood, drawn into EDTA-treated Vacutainer tubes. Ficoll-Paque density-gradient centrifugation was used to isolate PBMCs, with at least 6.5 million per sample. Total RNA, at least 6 micrograms per sample, was extracted from PBMCs with Trizol reagent. For every donor, an aliquot of PBMCs went through flow cytometry to measure the percentages of naive CD45RAhigh/CD27high T cells. CDR3 length: 16 amino acids, cysteine to phenylalanine. Only the CDR3 portion is preserved as DNA: 48 bases, with reading frame beginning at the first base. V drops 4 bases and J drops 0 bases, leaving 16 bases in between. CDR1 is given as SGHAT and CDR2 as FQNNGV, both from the germline V gene.

This chain is built from TRBV11-2 and TRBJ2-7; the D element might be TRBD1 or TRBD2, as each aligns at 6 bases. This sequence originates from a woman in her 30s in good health. Specimen: blood. The CDR3 reads as follows: CASSSGVPGVSYEQYF. DNA sequence: TGTGCCAGCAGCTCAGGGGTCCCGGGAGTCTCCTACGAGCAGTACTTC.